One sample yielded the 27 T cell receptor beta chains listed below, sequenced in a study of cytotoxic CD8 clonotypes in ibrutinib-treated CLL. Only in-frame clones appear in the TCRdb table, and some are missing; sequencing was by immunoSEQ multiplex PCR. The sample shows some 150,000 clones, roughly 83% of them seen only once. The source material was PBMCs, sampled after 12 months of ibrutinib treatment. These receptors were taken from a human donor with chronic lymphocytic leukemia.

This clone was counted between two and nine times. The CDR3 DNA reads TGTGCCAGTAGTTTCCAAAGCTCTGGCTACACCTTC. Translating it yields CASSFQSSGYTF. The genes are TRBV19 and TRBJ1-2; D is unresolved. From germline, CDR1 is LNHDA and CDR2 SQIVND (reference sequence). The V and J ends lost 5 bases and 7 bases respectively, with 11 bases between them. The CDR3 is 12 residues long.

The chain links TRBV5-6 to TRBJ2-3; the D is unclear. Trimming took off 1 base at V and 6 bases at J, with 9 bases between the two ends. The CDR3 extends over 13 amino acids. The germline CDR1 and CDR2 sequences are SGHDT and YYEEEE. In DNA, the CDR3 is TGTGCCAGCAGCTTGCTCAGACTCGATACGCAGTATTTT. Translated: CASSLLRLDTQYF.

This chain uses TRBV11-2 with TRBJ1-5; D call uncertain. This CDR3 has 15 residues. CDR1 is SGHAT, CDR2 FQNNGV, per germline. V was trimmed by 2 bases and J by 2 bases, leaving 10 bases between them. DNA for the CDR3: TGTGCCAGCAGCTTATTGGCCGGAGGCAATCAGCCCCAGCATTTT. Protein product: CASSLLAGGNQPQHF.

The chain carries TRBV4-3 and TRBJ2-3; D perhaps matches TRBD2 (6 bases). V lost 2 bases to trimming and J lost 3 bases, with 18 bases between them. Germline lookup yields CDR1 LGHNA and CDR2 YSLEER. The CDR3 totals 17 residues. CDR3 residues: CASSQTLAVITTDTQYF. The CDR3 DNA reads TGCGCCAGCAGCCAAACCTTAGCGGTGATAACAACAGATACGCAGTATTTT.

The chain employs TRBV4-3 and TRBJ2-3; D is tentatively TRBD1 or TRBD2 (5 bases each). V gave up 1 base and J gave up 4 bases, with 6 bases separating them. This CDR3 has 13 amino acids. Per the germline V gene, CDR1 is LGHNA and CDR2 is YSLEER. Written as DNA, the CDR3 is TGCGCCAGCAGCCAAGGGGGGTCAGATACGCAGTATTTT. This gives the protein CASSQGGSDTQYF.

This chain connects TRBV27 to TRBJ2-2; the D gene is possibly TRBD2 (5 bases). CDR1 is MNHEY and CDR2 is SMNVEV in the germline V gene (reference sequence). The CDR3 totals 13 residues. With 3 bases removed from V and 6 bases from J, the gap between germline ends came to 8 bases. The CDR3 spells CASSFGVPGELFF. CDR3 nucleotide sequence: TGTGCCAGCAGTTTCGGGGTCCCCGGGGAGCTGTTTTTT.

The chain links TRBV7-6 to TRBJ2-7; 12 bases are a match to TRBD2. The germline CDR1 and CDR2 sequences are SGHVS and FNYEAQ. The V and J ends lost 3 bases and 4 bases, in that order; junction bases with no gene match: 4. The CDR3 is 15 amino acids. CDR3 nucleotides: TGTGCCAGCAGCTTTGAGACTAGCGGGAGTTACGAGCAGTACTTC. Protein product: CASSFETSGSYEQYF.

The chain links TRBV4-3 to TRBJ2-7; the match to TRBD1 covers 11 bases. Germline CDR1 and CDR2: LGHNA and YSLEER. The CDR3 totals 19 residues. With 0 bases clipped from V and 4 bases from J, the junction kept 14 bases outside the gene matches. CDR3 in DNA: TGCGCCAGCAGCCAAGATTGGCTTGGACAGGGGGCGCCTTCATACGAGCAGTACTTC. Translation: CASSQDWLGQGAPSYEQYF.

The rearrangement joins TRBV4-1 to TRBJ1-2; no firm D call. The CDR3 has 15 residues. V was trimmed by 4 bases and J by 8 bases, leaving 20 bases between them. Germline CDR1 MGHRA, CDR2 YSYEKL. The CDR3 is CASSPPQSFFPGYTF. The DNA of the CDR3 is TGCGCCAGCAGCCCTCCCCAGAGTTTCTTTCCCGGCTACACCTTC.

Here the CDR3 reads CASSQSGPESWTLLSYEQYF. The CDR3 bases are TGCGCCAGCAGTCAATCGGGTCCGGAGTCTTGGACTCTCCTCTCCTACGAGCAGTACTTC. The rearrangement links TRBV23-1 to TRBJ2-7, with TRBD2 as a possible D gene (5 bases). TRBV23-1 is recorded as an ORF, its role being uncertain. V was shortened by 0 bases and J by 0 bases, with 24 bases between the two germline ends. This CDR3 spans 20 amino acids.

This clone was observed a single time. This chain uses TRBV29-1 with TRBJ2-1; the D is unclear. Trimming cost V 4 bases and J 0 bases, with 10 bases left between them. Per germline, CDR1 SQVTM and CDR2 ANQGSEA. The CDR3 covers 14 residues. The CDR3 loop reads CSVAKGGSYNEQFF. The DNA of the CDR3 is TGCAGCGTTGCTAAGGGTGGCTCCTACAATGAGCAGTTCTTC.

The chain couples TRBV28 to TRBJ2-5; 9 nucleotides agree with TRBD1. V trimming: 2 bases; J trimming: 5 bases; junction bases outside the gene matches: 6. The CDR3 runs to 15 residues. Germline CDR1 is MDHEN and CDR2 is SYDVKM. The CDR3 DNA reads as TGTGCCAGCAGTTTAAACAGGGGGCAGTTGGAGACCCAGTACTTC. Amino acid sequence: CASSLNRGQLETQYF.

The chain uses TRBV11-1 and TRBJ1-1; no clear D gene. This CDR3 is built from 12 residues. Trimming took 3 bases from V and 7 from J, leaving 9 bases between them. Germline values: CDR1 SGHAT, CDR2 FQDESV (reference sequence). The CDR3 DNA reads as TGTGCCAGCAGCTTCTGGAGGGATGAAGCTTTCTTT. It translates to CASSFWRDEAFF.

This clone was counted a single time. The chain combines TRBV5-4 with TRBJ2-3; D unresolved. V dropped 1 base and J dropped 2 bases, with 11 bases sitting between them. The CDR3 has 15 residues. Germline loops: CDR1 SGHNT, CDR2 YYREEE (reference sequence). The CDR3 region has the DNA TGTGCCAGCAGCTTGAAATCATATCACACAGATACGCAGTATTTT. Translation gives CASSLKSYHTDTQYF. The full variable domain, completed using reference TRBV5-4 and TRBJ2-3, is ETGVTQSPTHLIKTRGQQVTLRCSSQSGHNTVSWYQQALGQGPQFIFQYYREEENGRGNFPPRFSGLQFPNYSSELNVNALELDDSALYLCASSLKSYHTDTQYFGPGTRLTVL.

The chain is built from TRBV18 and TRBJ2-1; 10 bases fit TRBD2. The CDR3 consists of 16 residues. The V gene's germline CDR1 is KGHSH and CDR2 LQKENI. V was pared by 5 bases and J by 0 bases, with 4 bases of the junction left unmatched. This CDR3 is CASSGSSGSSYNEQFF. DNA for the CDR3: TGTGCCAGCTCAGGGTCTAGCGGGAGCTCCTACAATGAGCAGTTCTTC.

The chain's CDR3 is CASSGNSWGYTF. CDR3 DNA sequence: TGTGCCAGCAGCGGAAACAGCTGGGGCTACACCTTC. The chain recombines TRBV7-9 with TRBJ1-2; D gene unclear. This CDR3 has 12 residues. The germline gives CDR1 SEHNR, CDR2 FQNEAQ (reference sequence). V lost 5 bases to trimming and J lost 8 bases, with 12 bases between them.

V gene TRBV20-1 combines with J gene TRBJ1-5; D might be TRBD1 (5 bases). With 8 bases removed from V and 6 bases from J, the gap between germline ends came to 8 bases. The CDR3 runs 10 residues. Germline-derived CDR1 and CDR2 are DFQATT and SNEGSKA (reference sequence). The CDR3 protein is CSTRAQPQHF. In nucleotides, the CDR3 is TGCAGTACCAGGGCTCAGCCCCAGCATTTT.

The chain links TRBV11-2 to TRBJ1-1; TRBD1 matches 7 bases. The length of the CDR3 is 15 residues. Per the germline V gene, CDR1 is SGHAT and CDR2 is FQNNGV. The V and J ends lost 5 bases and 5 bases, in that order; junction bases with no gene match: 11. The CDR3 spells CASSPIATGQTEAFF. The CDR3 nucleotides read TGTGCCAGCAGCCCGATTGCGACAGGGCAAACTGAAGCTTTCTTT.

This clone has a handful of counts. The rearrangement links TRBV25-1 to TRBJ2-1; 11 bases line up with TRBD2. The trim removed 5 bases at V and 8 bases at J, leaving 5 bases unmatched. CDR3 length: 14 residues. Germline-derived CDR1 and CDR2 are MGHDK and SYGVNS. The CDR3 is CASSTSGSGHEQFF. The DNA for the CDR3 is TGTGCCAGCAGTACTAGCGGGAGTGGCCATGAGCAGTTCTTC. The whole variable domain, filled in from reference TRBV25-1 and TRBJ2-1, reads EADIYQTPRYLVIGTGKKITLECSQTMGHDKMYWYQQDPGMELHLIHYSYGVNSTEKGDLSSESTVSRIRTEHFPLTLESARPSHTSQYLCASSTSGSGHEQFFGPGTRLTVL.

The rearrangement joins TRBV7-8 to TRBJ2-3; 10 positions match TRBD2. Germline CDR1 is SGHVS and CDR2 is FQNEAQ. The CDR3 covers 17 residues. The V segment lost 0 bases and the J segment 3 bases; nucleotides outside the gene matches: 6. DNA for the CDR3: TGTGCCAGCAGCTTAGCGCGGGCTAGCGGGAGTACAGATACGCAGTATTTT. Protein: CASSLARASGSTDTQYF.

The rearrangement uses TRBV28 and TRBJ2-4; D remains unclear. CDR3 length: 12 residues. Germline V gives CDR1 MDHEN, CDR2 SYDVKM. The ends were cut back, 1 base at V and 13 bases at J, with 11 bases in the middle. In DNA form, the CDR3 reads TGTGCCAGCAGTTTATTCCCGGGCGCACAGTACTTC. It codes for CASSLFPGAQYF.

The count of this clone is one. The gene calls are TRBV27 and TRBJ2-7; possibly TRBD1 or TRBD2 for D (5 bases each). The germline V gene encodes CDR1 MNHEY and CDR2 SMNVEV (reference sequence). The CDR3 has 14 residues. Trimming took 3 bases from V and 5 from J, leaving 14 bases between them. The CDR3 loop reads CASSFGTANNEQYF. In DNA form, the CDR3 reads TGTGCCAGCAGTTTCGGGACGGCAAACAACGAGCAGTACTTC.

The chain carries TRBV4-1 and TRBJ2-4; 7 bases align to TRBD2. Germline V CDR1 and CDR2: MGHRA, YSYEKL. The V segment lost 1 base and the J segment 2 bases; nucleotides outside the gene matches: 2. The CDR3 loop spans 15 amino acids. This CDR3 reads CASSQGLASKNIQYF. The CDR3 coding sequence is TGCGCCAGCAGCCAAGGACTAGCTTCCAAAAACATTCAGTACTTC.

CDR3: CASSEAFF. CDR3 in DNA: TGTGCCAGCAGTGAAGCTTTCTTT. The V gene is TRBV7-2, the J gene TRBJ1-1; D gene uncertain. Trimming took 6 bases from V and 7 from J, leaving 0 bases between them. The CDR3 loop spans 8 amino acids. Germline lookup yields CDR1 SGHTA and CDR2 FQGNSA.

This clone was seen only once. This sequence joins TRBV29-1 and TRBJ2-1; 7 bases line up with TRBD2. This CDR3 comprises 14 residues. Germline trimming cut 5 bases from V and 10 bases from J; bases unmatched to any gene: 14. Germline-derived CDR1 and CDR2 are SQVTM and ANQGSEA. Written as DNA, the CDR3 is TGCAGCGTTCTTCCTAACCCGGGACTAAGGGAGCAGTTCTTC. Its translation is CSVLPNPGLREQFF.

The table lists this clone with a few counts. The rearrangement uses TRBV18 and TRBJ1-1; D may be TRBD1 (6 bases). Trimming took 5 bases from V and 1 from J, leaving 8 bases between them. CDR1 and CDR2 from the germline V gene are KGHSH and LQKENI. This CDR3 comprises 13 residues. The DNA for the CDR3 is TGTGCCAGCTCAAGGGACACGAACACTGAAGCTTTCTTT. Its protein is CASSRDTNTEAFF.

The J gene is TRBJ2-1, the V gene TRBV20-1, with D perhaps TRBD2 (6 bases). Germline V gene sequence: CDR1 DFQATT, CDR2 SNEGSKA (reference sequence). The CDR3 consists of 10 residues. The CDR3 DNA reads as TGCCCCACGGGCGGGGCCGAGCAGTTCTTC. Its protein product is CPTGGAEQFF.